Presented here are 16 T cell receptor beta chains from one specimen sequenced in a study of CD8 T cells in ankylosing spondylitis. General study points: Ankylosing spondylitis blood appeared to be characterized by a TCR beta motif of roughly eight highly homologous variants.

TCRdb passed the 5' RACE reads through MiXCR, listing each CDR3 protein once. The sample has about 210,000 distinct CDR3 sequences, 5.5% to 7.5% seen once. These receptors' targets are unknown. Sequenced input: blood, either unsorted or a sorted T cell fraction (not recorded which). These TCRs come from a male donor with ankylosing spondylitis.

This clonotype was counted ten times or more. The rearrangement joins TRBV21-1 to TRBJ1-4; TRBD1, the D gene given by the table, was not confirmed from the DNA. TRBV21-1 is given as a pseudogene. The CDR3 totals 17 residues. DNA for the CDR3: TGTGCCAGCAGCACGGGACAGGGCGGGTTGACTAATGAAAAACTGTTTTTT. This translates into CASSTGQGGLTNEKLFF.

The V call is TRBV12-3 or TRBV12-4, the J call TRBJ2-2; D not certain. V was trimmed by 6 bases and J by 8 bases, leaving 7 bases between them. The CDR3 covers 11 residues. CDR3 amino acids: CASRDGGELFF. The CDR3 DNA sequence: TGTGCCAGCAGAGACGGGGGGGAGCTGTTTTTT.

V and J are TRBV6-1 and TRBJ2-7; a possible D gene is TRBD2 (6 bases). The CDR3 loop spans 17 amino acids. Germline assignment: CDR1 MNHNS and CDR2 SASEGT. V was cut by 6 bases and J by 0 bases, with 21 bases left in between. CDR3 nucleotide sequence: TGTGCCAGCAGACCCAGTCCGGACGTAGCGGACTCCTACGAGCAGTACTTC. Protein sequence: CASRPSPDVADSYEQYF.

As DNA, the CDR3 is TGTGCCAGCAGCTTATACTTGATCGACGAGCAGTACTTC. It translates to CASSLYLIDEQYF. This chain joins TRBV7-9 and TRBJ2-7; D unresolved. Between the trimmed V and J ends, which lost 2 bases and 5 bases, there was a span of 10 bases. This CDR3 spans 13 amino acids. Germline CDR1 reads SEHNR; CDR2 reads FQNEAQ (reference sequence).

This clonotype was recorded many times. The CDR3 here is CASRLRQSNQPQHF. CDR3 DNA: TGTGCCAGCAGGCTAAGGCAGAGCAATCAGCCCCAGCATTTT. The chain has TRBV2 and TRBJ1-5; no clear D. There are 14 residues in the CDR3. V lost 6 bases and J lost 1, with 10 bases in between. The germline CDR1 and CDR2 sequences are SNHLY and FYNNEI.

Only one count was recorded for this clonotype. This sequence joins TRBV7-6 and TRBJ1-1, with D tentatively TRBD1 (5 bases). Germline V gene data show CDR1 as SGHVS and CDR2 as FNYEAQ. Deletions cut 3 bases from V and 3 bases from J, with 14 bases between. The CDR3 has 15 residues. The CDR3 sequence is CASSFSPRADTEAFF. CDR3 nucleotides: TGTGCCAGCAGCTTTTCTCCCAGGGCGGACACTGAAGCTTTCTTT. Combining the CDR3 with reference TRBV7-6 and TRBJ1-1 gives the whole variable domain GAGVSQSPRYKVTKRGQDVALRCDPISGHVSLYWYRQALGQGPEFLTYFNYEAQQDKSGLPNDRFSAERPEGSISTLTIQRTEQRDSAMYRCASSFSPRADTEAFFGQGTRLTVV.

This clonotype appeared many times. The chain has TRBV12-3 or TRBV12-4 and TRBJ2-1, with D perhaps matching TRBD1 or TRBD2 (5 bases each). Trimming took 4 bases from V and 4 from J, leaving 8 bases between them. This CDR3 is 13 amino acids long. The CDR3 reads CASSWGNYNEQFF. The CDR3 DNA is TGTGCCAGCAGTTGGGGGAATTACAATGAGCAGTTCTTC.

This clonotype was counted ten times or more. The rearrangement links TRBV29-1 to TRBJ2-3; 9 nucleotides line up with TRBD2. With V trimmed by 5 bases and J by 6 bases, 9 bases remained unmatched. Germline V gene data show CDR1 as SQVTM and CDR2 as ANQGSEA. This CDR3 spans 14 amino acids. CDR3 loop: CSVYFLAGRDTQYF. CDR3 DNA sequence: TGCAGCGTTTACTTTCTAGCGGGAAGGGATACGCAGTATTTT.

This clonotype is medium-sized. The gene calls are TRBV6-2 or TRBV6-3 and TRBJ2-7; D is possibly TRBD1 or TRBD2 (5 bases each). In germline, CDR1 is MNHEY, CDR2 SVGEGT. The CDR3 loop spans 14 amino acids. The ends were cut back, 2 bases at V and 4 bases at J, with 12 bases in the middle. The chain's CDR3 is CASSYGTEAYEQYF. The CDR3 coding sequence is TGTGCCAGCAGTTACGGGACGGAAGCGTACGAGCAGTACTTC.

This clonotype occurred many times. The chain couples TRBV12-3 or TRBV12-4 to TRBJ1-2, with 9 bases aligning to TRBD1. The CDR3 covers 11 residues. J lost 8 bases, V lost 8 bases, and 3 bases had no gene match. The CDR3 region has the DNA TGTGCCAGCGTACAGGGGGCAGGCTACACCTTC. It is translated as CASVQGAGYTF.

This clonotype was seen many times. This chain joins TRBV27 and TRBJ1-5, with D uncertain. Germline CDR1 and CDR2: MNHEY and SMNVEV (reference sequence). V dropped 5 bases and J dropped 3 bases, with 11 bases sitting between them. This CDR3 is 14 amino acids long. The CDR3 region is CASSELGNNQPQHF. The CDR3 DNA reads TGTGCCAGCAGTGAATTGGGTAACAATCAGCCCCAGCATTTT.

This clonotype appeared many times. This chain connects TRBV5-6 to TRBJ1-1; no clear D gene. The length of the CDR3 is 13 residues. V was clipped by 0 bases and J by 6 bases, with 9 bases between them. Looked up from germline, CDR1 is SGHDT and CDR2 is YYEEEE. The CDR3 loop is CASSLGSWAEAFF. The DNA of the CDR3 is TGTGCCAGCAGCTTGGGGAGCTGGGCTGAAGCTTTCTTT.

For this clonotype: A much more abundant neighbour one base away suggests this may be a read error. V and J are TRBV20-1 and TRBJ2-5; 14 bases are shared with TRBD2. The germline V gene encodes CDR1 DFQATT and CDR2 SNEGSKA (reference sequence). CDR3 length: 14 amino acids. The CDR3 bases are TGCAGTGCCCTGGGACTAGCGGGAGTCGAGACCCTGTACTTC. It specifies CSALGLAGVETLYF.

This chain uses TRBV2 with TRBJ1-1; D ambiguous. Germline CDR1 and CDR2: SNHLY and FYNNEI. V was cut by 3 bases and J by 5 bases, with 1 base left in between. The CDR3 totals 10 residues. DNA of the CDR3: TGTGCCAGCAGTGAGACTGAAGCTTTCTTT. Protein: CASSETEAFF.

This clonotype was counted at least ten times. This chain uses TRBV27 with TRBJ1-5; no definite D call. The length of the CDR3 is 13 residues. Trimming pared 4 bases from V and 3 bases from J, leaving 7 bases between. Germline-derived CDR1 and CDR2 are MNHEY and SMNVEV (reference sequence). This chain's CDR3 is CASSSGYNQPQHF. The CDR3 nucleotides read TGTGCCAGCAGTTCGGGGTACAATCAGCCCCAGCATTTT.

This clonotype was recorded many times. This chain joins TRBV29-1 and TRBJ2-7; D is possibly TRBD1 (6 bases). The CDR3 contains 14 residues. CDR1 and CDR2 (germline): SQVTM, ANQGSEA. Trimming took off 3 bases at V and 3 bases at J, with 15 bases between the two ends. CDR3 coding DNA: TGCAGCGTTGAGAAAGAGACAGGAGGCTACGAGCAGTACTTC. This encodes CSVEKETGGYEQYF.